These 25 T cell receptor beta chains originate from one sample sequenced in a study of molecular identifiers for immune sequencing clone quantification. TCRdb re-called the PCR reads with MiXCR, one entry per CDR3 protein. Among 88,000 or so distinct CDR3 sequences listed, roughly 21% were seen once. Sequenced material: naive CD8+ T cells from blood, with Jurkat cell RNA spiked in. Subset: FACS-sorted CD8+CD4-CCR7+CD45RA+ naive T cells. Receptors originate from a human donor in good health. Some libraries in this study had Jurkat cell RNA spiked in.

As regards this clonotype: A much larger clone lies one base from this, so it may be a read error. No conserved phenylalanine or tryptophan ends this CDR3, so it is likely a read error. The rearrangement joins TRBV19 to TRBJ2-7; TRBD1 matches at 8 bases. The CDR3 has 15 amino acids. With 3 bases clipped from V and 3 bases from J, the junction kept 7 bases outside the gene matches. Germline CDR1 is LNHDA and CDR2 is SQIVND (reference sequence). The CDR3 DNA reads TGTGCCAGTAGTATTACGTCAGGGGGCTTCTACGAGCAGTACCTC. Its translation: CASSITSGGFYEQYL.

Many counts were recorded for this clonotype. The chain links TRBV28 to TRBJ1-1, with 8 bases matching TRBD1. There are 12 residues in the CDR3. V gave up 4 bases and J gave up 10 bases; unmatched junction bases: 5. The germline CDR1 and CDR2 sequences are MDHEN and SYDVKM. CDR3 sequence (DNA): TGTGCCAGCAGTTCAACAGGGGGGGGAGCTTTCTTT. It is translated as CASSSTGGGAFF.

Regarding this clonotype: This may be a read error: a much more frequent sequence differs by one nucleotide. The rearrangement joins TRBV2 to TRBJ1-6, with 9 nucleotides matching TRBD1. Germline values: CDR1 SNHLY, CDR2 FYNNEI. The CDR3 has 15 amino acids. DNA for the CDR3: TGTGTCAGCAGTACAGGGGGCATGGATAATTCACCCCTCCACTTT. Encoded protein: CVSSTGGMDNSPLHF.

This clonotype was counted at least ten times. The rearrangement joins TRBV6-2 or TRBV6-3 to TRBJ2-3; possibly TRBD1 for D (5 bases). The V and J ends lost 3 bases and 2 bases respectively, with 12 bases between them. Germline V gives CDR1 MNHEY, CDR2 SVGEGT. This CDR3 spans 15 amino acids. The CDR3 here is CASSYTSGYTDTQYF. In DNA form, the CDR3 reads TGTGCCAGCAGTTATACTTCAGGGTACACAGATACGCAGTATTTT.

The chain links TRBV21-1 to TRBJ1-1. TRBV21-1 constitutes a pseudogene. This CDR3 is 14 amino acids long. CDR3 sequence reads: CASSPSRAWTEAFF. The CDR3 DNA reads TGTGCCAGCAGCCCCTCCAGGGCCTGGACTGAAGCTTTCTTT.

V is TRBV30 and J is TRBJ2-3; perhaps TRBD1 as D (5 bases). This CDR3 has 17 residues. With 1 base removed from V and 2 bases from J, the gap between germline ends came to 19 bases. Germline CDR1 GTSNPN, CDR2 SVGIG (reference sequence). CDR3 nucleotide sequence: TGTGCCTGGAGTGGGACATCTCAACCAGGGTACACAGATACGCAGTATTTT. This gives the protein CAWSGTSQPGYTDTQYF.

This clonotype came up many times. As DNA, the CDR3 is TGTGCCAGCAGCTTAATTAGCACAGATACGCAGTATTTT. This gives the protein CASSLISTDTQYF. The chain joins TRBV7-9 to TRBJ2-3; no definite D call. Germline V gene data show CDR1 as SEHNR and CDR2 as FQNEAQ (reference sequence). V dropped 2 bases and J dropped 0 bases, with 3 bases sitting between them. The CDR3 spans 13 residues.

This clonotype was counted many times. CDR3 in amino acids: CASSPTDSYEQYF. The CDR3 nucleotides are TGTGCCAGCTCCCCGACAGACTCCTACGAGCAGTACTTC. The V gene is TRBV18, the J gene TRBJ2-7; possibly TRBD1 for D (5 bases). In germline, CDR1 is KGHSH, CDR2 LQKENI. Trimming removed 6 bases from V and 0 bases from J, with 9 bases in between. This CDR3 comprises 13 residues.

With respect to this clonotype: This clone may be a read error of a much larger clone one base away. This chain joins TRBV5-3 and TRBJ1-1; D is perhaps TRBD1 (5 bases). TRBV5-3 is recorded as an ORF, its role being uncertain. Between the trimmed V and J ends, which lost 10 bases and 7 bases, there was a span of 17 bases. The CDR3 is made up of 12 amino acids. The CDR3 DNA is TGTGCCGGCAGCCGGGACCGGATTGAAGCTTTCTTT. As protein: CAGSRDRIEAFF.

This clonotype appeared a few times. This rearrangement joins TRBV4-2 to TRBJ1-2; 8 nucleotides agree with TRBD1. This CDR3 region has 14 residues. The V gene's germline CDR1 is LGHNA and CDR2 YNFKEQ. V trimming: 1 base; J trimming: 5 bases; junction bases outside the gene matches: 3. CDR3 residues: CASSQGDRFYGYTF. The CDR3, as DNA: TGTGCCAGCAGCCAAGGGGACAGGTTTTATGGCTACACCTTC.

Points on this clonotype: A clone one base away is much larger, so this may be a read error. This chain connects TRBV20-1 to TRBJ1-5; D gene unclear. This CDR3 spans 14 amino acids. The V end lost 1 base, the J end lost 0 bases, and 7 bases lay between the germline ends. The germline V gene has CDR1 DFQATT and CDR2 SNEGSKA (reference sequence). Here the CDR3 reads CSARVENSNQPQHF. CDR3 bases: TGCAGTGCTAGAGTTGAGAATAGCAATCAGCCCCAGCATTTT.

This clonotype was seen at least ten times. The chain is built from TRBV5-5 and TRBJ2-7; TRBD2 matches at 9 bases. The CDR3 is made up of 17 amino acids. The ends lost 0 bases at V and 7 bases at J; junction bases unmatched: 14. Germline V lookup: CDR1 SGHKS, CDR2 YYEKEE (reference sequence). The CDR3 sequence: CASSLGDGSGRLWEQYF. Written as DNA, the CDR3 is TGTGCCAGCAGCTTGGGGGATGGAAGCGGGAGGTTATGGGAGCAGTACTTC.

The gene calls are TRBV27 and TRBJ2-1, with 7 bases that match TRBD1. The germline V gene encodes CDR1 MNHEY and CDR2 SMNVEV (reference sequence). The J segment lost 8 bases and the V segment lost 5 bases, leaving 9 bases of the junction unmatched. This CDR3 contains 14 residues. CDR3 nucleotide sequence: TGTGCCAGCAGTACCCGACAGGGATCAGATGAGCAGTTCTTC. This encodes CASSTRQGSDEQFF.

The J gene is TRBJ1-2, the V gene TRBV14; D gene uncertain. This CDR3 has 18 residues. Trimming took off 4 bases at V and 6 bases at J, with 27 bases between the two ends. Germline V CDR1 and CDR2: SGHDN, FVKESK. The DNA of the CDR3 is TGTGCCAGCAGCCCCCTCCCCTCTTTTGACGGCGAAGTGGATGGCTACACCTTC. Protein: CASSPLPSFDGEVDGYTF.

At least ten counts were recorded for this clonotype. V gene TRBV7-9 combines with J gene TRBJ2-2; maybe TRBD1 (6 bases). Germline V lookup: CDR1 SEHNR, CDR2 FQNEAQ (reference sequence). This CDR3 is built from 19 residues. The V and J ends lost 1 base and 0 bases respectively, with 18 bases between them. The CDR3: CASSLESVIGQTNTGELFF. The CDR3 DNA reads as TGTGCCAGCAGCTTAGAGAGTGTGATCGGACAGACGAACACCGGGGAGCTGTTTTTT.

With respect to this clonotype: This could be a read error, since a much larger clone is one nucleotide away. The chain is built from TRBV4-1 and TRBJ1-6; 9 nucleotides align to TRBD1. Germline values: CDR1 MGHRA, CDR2 YSYEKL. This CDR3 region has 15 residues. The CDR3 DNA follows: TGCGCCAGCTGCCAAGTGGGACAGGGATCTTCACCCCTCCACTTT. This encodes CASCQVGQGSSPLHF.

Concerning this clonotype itself: This clone may be a read error of a much larger clone one base away. This chain joins TRBV6-2 or TRBV6-3 and TRBJ1-2; D is unresolved. CDR1 and CDR2 (germline): MNHEY, SVGEGT. There are 13 residues in the CDR3. V dropped 2 bases and J dropped 9 bases, with 13 bases sitting between them. CDR3 bases: TGTGCCAGCAGTTACACCCTTTCGGCGAGCTACACCTTC. It encodes CASSYTLSASYTF.

This clonotype was counted many times. The chain combines TRBV9 with TRBJ2-7; 7 nucleotides agree with TRBD2. The CDR3 length is 13 residues. Germline assignment: CDR1 SGDLS and CDR2 YYNGEE. The V segment lost 4 bases and the J segment 3 bases; nucleotides outside the gene matches: 4. The CDR3: CASSSGLHYEQYF. In DNA, the CDR3 is TGTGCCAGCAGCTCGGGACTACACTACGAGCAGTACTTC.

Remarks on this clonotype: One end of the junction is discordant with germline, which a read error may explain. The chain recombines TRBV12-3 or TRBV12-4 with TRBJ2-5, with D possibly TRBD1 on 5 matching bases. This CDR3 spans 14 amino acids. CDR3 sequence reads: CASSLQGFQEAQYF. Written as DNA, the CDR3 is TGTGCCAGCAGTTTGCAGGGCTTCCAAGAGGCCCAGTACTTC.

The table lists this clonotype with many counts. As DNA, the CDR3 is TGCGCCAGCAGCTTTACAGGGTCCGATACGCAGTATTTT. It encodes CASSFTGSDTQYF. V and J are TRBV5-1 and TRBJ2-3, with TRBD1 as a possible D gene (6 bases). CDR1 is SGHRS and CDR2 is YFSETQ in the germline V gene. This CDR3 region has 13 residues. Trimming shortened V by 2 bases and J by 6 bases, and 10 bases separated the two germline ends.

In this sample, this clonotype turned up many times. This chain links TRBV20-1 with TRBJ2-5; 8 nucleotides align to TRBD1. The CDR3 runs 14 residues. The junction had 8 bases not matched to a gene; V was cut back by 6 bases and J by 2 bases. CDR1 and CDR2 (germline): DFQATT, SNEGSKA (reference sequence). This CDR3 is CSATRTGPQETQYF. CDR3 DNA: TGCAGTGCGACGCGGACAGGGCCGCAAGAGACCCAGTACTTC.

This clonotype was observed once. The rearrangement uses TRBV7-9 and TRBJ2-7, with D tentatively TRBD2 (6 bases). V was cut by 3 bases and J by 4 bases, with 13 bases left in between. CDR1 is SEHNR, CDR2 FQNEAQ, per germline (reference sequence). This CDR3 has 14 amino acids. The DNA of the CDR3 is TGTGCCAGCAGCTTCGCACTAGCCGAATACGAGCAGTACTTC. This encodes CASSFALAEYEQYF.

A word on this clonotype: A much more abundant neighbour one base away suggests this may be a read error. The chain employs TRBV29-1 and TRBJ2-3, with TRBD1 identical over 9 bases. The germline V gene has CDR1 SQVTM and CDR2 ANQGSEA. The CDR3 has 15 amino acids. Here the CDR3 reads CGVDAGGTGLDTQYF. The CDR3 DNA sequence: TGCGGCGTTGATGCGGGCGGGACAGGGCTTGATACGCAGTATTTT.

Only a few counts were recorded for this clonotype. The chain is built from TRBV24-1 and TRBJ2-7; TRBD2 agrees at 7 bases. Germline lookup yields CDR1 KGHDR and CDR2 SFDVKD. The ends lost 2 bases at V and 0 bases at J; junction bases unmatched: 15. The CDR3 is 19 residues long. CDR3 sequence: CATSDSQARKAGPSYEQYF. The CDR3 DNA sequence: TGTGCCACCAGTGATTCCCAGGCTAGAAAAGCGGGGCCCTCCTACGAGCAGTACTTC.

This clonotype has at least ten counts. The chain combines TRBV29-1 with TRBJ2-2; 9 positions match TRBD2. V was clipped by 7 bases and J by 1 base; unmatched bases: 4. The germline V gene encodes CDR1 SQVTM and CDR2 ANQGSEA. The CDR3 covers 14 residues. CDR3 residues: CSAVAGVNTGELFF. Written as DNA, the CDR3 is TGCAGCGCGGTAGCGGGGGTGAACACCGGGGAGCTGTTTTTT.